These 6 T cell receptor beta chains were all obtained from the same sample, sequenced in a study of shared clonotypes between healthy human individuals. Measured with immunoSEQ multiplex PCR; TCRdb has only the in-frame clones, and not every one. The sample carries 2 million to 2.5 million clones, 90% to 95% recorded once. The sequenced sample consisted of naive CD4+ T cells from PBMCs. The subset here: CD45RA+ positively selected. The source is a man aged 18 to 30 in good health. Some clones in this sample may be carry-over from other donors' samples.

The chain joins TRBV28 to TRBJ2-2; D uncertain. The CDR3 is made up of 14 amino acids. V lost 7 bases to trimming and J lost 6 bases, with 15 bases between them. Germline CDR1 is MDHEN and CDR2 is SYDVKM. CDR3 amino acids: CASNRRTTAGELFF. CDR3 in DNA: TGTGCCAGCAATCGCCGGACGACGGCCGGGGAGCTGTTTTTT.

The chain uses TRBV9 and TRBJ2-1, with D tentatively TRBD1 (5 bases). Germline V gives CDR1 SGDLS, CDR2 YYNGEE. CDR3 length equals 15 residues. Trimming shortened V by 3 bases and J by 5 bases, and 15 bases separated the two germline ends. CDR3 region: CASSAYGQGHNEQFF. Written as DNA, the CDR3 is TGTGCCAGCAGCGCCTATGGGCAGGGTCACAATGAGCAGTTCTTC.

This clone is a singleton in its sample. Here the CDR3 reads CASSSRGQPYEQYF. DNA of the CDR3: TGTGCCAGCAGCTCAAGGGGCCAACCCTACGAGCAGTACTTC. The rearrangement links TRBV9 to TRBJ2-7; D is perhaps TRBD1 (5 bases). This CDR3 is built from 14 residues. Germline V CDR1 and CDR2: SGDLS, YYNGEE. Trimming took off 4 bases at V and 2 bases at J, with 13 bases between the two ends.

Details on this clone: Other DNA sequences in the sample encode the same CDR3. The CDR3 is CAISEKQGNYGYTF. CDR3 sequence (DNA): TGTGCCATCAGTGAAAAACAGGGGAACTATGGCTACACCTTC. This sequence joins TRBV10-3 and TRBJ1-2; TRBD1 aligns across 7 bases. The germline gives CDR1 ENHRY, CDR2 SYGVKD. There are 14 residues in the CDR3. The V gene end was trimmed by 3 bases and the J gene end by 2 bases; junction bases not matched to a gene: 3.

This clone was seen many times. The chain has TRBV5-4 and TRBJ2-5, with D tentatively TRBD1 (5 bases). Trimming removed 0 bases at V and 3 bases at J, with 12 bases between. The CDR3 extends over 15 amino acids. Germline V gene data show CDR1 as SGHNT and CDR2 as YYREEE (reference sequence). CDR3 amino acids: CASSLATGGEETQYF. The CDR3, as DNA: TGTGCCAGCAGCTTGGCCACAGGTGGAGAAGAGACCCAGTACTTC.

The chain links TRBV28 to TRBJ2-7; D might be TRBD1 or TRBD2, each matching 7 bases. The CDR3 totals 15 residues. The germline CDR1 and CDR2 sequences are MDHEN and SYDVKM. Trimming pared 5 bases from V and 1 base from J, leaving 15 bases between. CDR3: CASSQGRGLSYEQYF. DNA for the CDR3: TGTGCCAGCAGTCAAGGGAGGGGGCTTTCCTACGAGCAGTACTTC.